This TCR beta chain was sequenced during a study of OX40 agonist ivuxolimab in advanced cancers. Whole-study context: An anti-OX40 (CD134) antibody with agonistic activity, ivuxolimab, was administered to patients. Those treated in dose escalation had hepatocellular carcinoma, melanoma, renal cell cancer or head and neck cancer.

Study findings and constraints: The study did not work out the antigen specificity of the expanded peripheral T cells. Partial responders receiving 0.1-3.0 mg/kg showed among the lowest clonal expansion.

TCRdb's copy holds only in-frame clones and misses some; the assay was immunoSEQ multiplex PCR. The data contain roughly 100,000 clones, under 95% of them singletons. The V and J ends lost 4 bases and 1 base, in that order; junction bases with no gene match: 7. The CDR3 consists of 15 residues. Germline lookup yields CDR1 GTSNPN and CDR2 SVGIG (reference sequence). A note on this clone: Its matching antigen is unknown.

This receptor was obtained from an adult with an advanced solid tumor such as melanoma, head and neck, liver or kidney cancer. The J gene is TRBJ2-1, the V gene TRBV30, with 7 bases matching TRBD2. Sequenced material: CD4+ or CD8+ T cells sorted from blood, taken in a trial of the OX40 agonist ivuxolimab. Here the CDR3 DNA reads TGTGCCTGGAAAGTCGGGAGGACATCCTACAATGAGCAGTTCTTC. Its translation: CAWKVGRTSYNEQFF.